The clone carrying this T cell receptor (beta chain) was found a few times. Its antigen is unknown. Gene and germline names: mouse. The observed sequence ends 4 residues before the CDR3 terminus, with the missing tail filled in from the germline J gene. This sample was taken from a study of CD8+ T cells in alopecia areata. At the level of the study: Female C3H/HeJ mice aged about 7-11 weeks were given skin from C3H/HeJ graft donors, 6-12 months old, that had spontaneous alopecia.

Germline V gene sequence: CDR1 MNHDT, CDR2 YYDKIL. There are 13 residues in the CDR3. Study-wide results and limits: Lesional scalp displayed greater clonality than normal scalp, most notably in alopecia totalis/universalis. Alphabeta T cells residing in normal skin are also sequenced in scalp samples. TCR sharing across patients was less clear than in mice, possibly HLA-related.

TCR sequencing used cDNA made by reverse transcription of extracted RNA. Libraries were prepared by immunoSEQ multiplex PCR; TCRdb keeps only in-frame clonotypes and omits some of them. This repertoire holds some 110,000 clones, and none appear only once. Sequencing input: lesional skin. This sequence originates from a C3H/HeJ mouse with alopecia areata. The strain is characterized by the MHC haplotype H2-k. The rearrangement links TRBV17 to TRBJ1-4; 7 nucleotides line up with TRBD1. CDR3 bases read: TGTGCTAGCAGTAGAGGACAGGGCGAA. It is translated as CASSRGQGE. The complete CDR3 protein is CASSRGQGERLFF.